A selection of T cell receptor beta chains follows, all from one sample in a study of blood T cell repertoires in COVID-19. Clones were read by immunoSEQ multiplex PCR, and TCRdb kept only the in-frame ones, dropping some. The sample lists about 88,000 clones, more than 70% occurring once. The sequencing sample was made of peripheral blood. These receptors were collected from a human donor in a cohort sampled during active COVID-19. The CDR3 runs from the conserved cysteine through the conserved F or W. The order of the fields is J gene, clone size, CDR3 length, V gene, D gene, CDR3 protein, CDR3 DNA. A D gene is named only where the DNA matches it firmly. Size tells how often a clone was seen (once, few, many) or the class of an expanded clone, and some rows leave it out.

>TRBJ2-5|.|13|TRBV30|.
CAWSTQGAETQYF
TGTGCCTGGAGCACACAGGGAGCAGAGACCCAGTACTTC
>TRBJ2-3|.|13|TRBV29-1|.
CSVYWQGGDTQYF
TGCAGCGTTTATTGGCAGGGTGGTGATACGCAGTATTTT
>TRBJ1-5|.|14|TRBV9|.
CASSADRGNQPQHF
TGTGCCAGCAGCGCCGACCGGGGAAATCAGCCCCAGCATTTT
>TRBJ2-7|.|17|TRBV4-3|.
CASSQDSREGDIGEQYF
TGCGCCAGCAGCCAAGATAGTCGAGAGGGGGACATCGGCGAGCAGTACTTC
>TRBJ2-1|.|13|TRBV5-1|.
CASSWGSGNEQFF
TGCGCCAGCTCGTGGGGTAGCGGCAATGAGCAGTTCTTC
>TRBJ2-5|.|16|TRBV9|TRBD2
CASTLGGGGAGETQYF
TGTGCCAGCACCCTCGGTGGCGGGGGGGCGGGCGAGACCCAGTACTTC
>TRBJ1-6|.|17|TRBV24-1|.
CATSAHRGSSYNSPLHF
TGTGCCACCAGTGCCCATCGAGGAAGCTCCTATAATTCACCCCTCCACTTT
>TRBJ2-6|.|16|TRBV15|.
CATSRDLDSGANVLTF
TGTGCCACCAGCAGAGATTTAGACTCTGGGGCCAACGTCCTGACTTTC
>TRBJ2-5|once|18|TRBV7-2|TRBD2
CASSLFQPTSGGEKTQYF
TGTGCCAGCAGCTTATTCCAGCCGACTAGCGGGGGGGAAAAGACCCAGTACTTC
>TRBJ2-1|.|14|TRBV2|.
CASSEQGGYNEQFF
TGTGCCAGCAGTGAACAGGGGGGTTACAATGAGCAGTTCTTC
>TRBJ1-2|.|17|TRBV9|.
CASSVAYRGLKGHGYTF
TGTGCCAGCAGCGTAGCCTATAGGGGCCTAAAGGGCCATGGCTACACCTTC
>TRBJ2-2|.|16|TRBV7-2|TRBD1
CASRKAGQGNTGELFF
TGTGCCAGCAGAAAAGCGGGACAGGGGAACACCGGGGAGCTGTTTTTT
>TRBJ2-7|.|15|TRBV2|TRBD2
CASSDVAGGSYEQYF
TGTGCCAGCAGTGATGTTGCGGGGGGATCCTACGAGCAGTACTTC
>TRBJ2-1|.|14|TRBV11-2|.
CASSLGGSPNEQFF
TGTGCCAGCAGCTTAGGCGGGTCACCCAATGAGCAGTTCTTC
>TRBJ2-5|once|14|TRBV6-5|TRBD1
CASSYETGFETQYF
TGTGCCAGCAGTTACGAGACAGGGTTTGAGACCCAGTACTTC
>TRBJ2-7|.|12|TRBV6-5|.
CASSSTSYEQYF
TGTGCCAGCAGTTCGACTAGCTACGAGCAGTACTTC